This TCR beta chain derives from a study of shared clonotypes between healthy human individuals (dated by TCRdb to the early 2020s). A note on the overall study: The cohort included a few men and a couple of women between 18 and 49 years of age. Libraries were prepared and TCR repertoires were sequenced by different laboratories using diverse techniques, in order to increase sequencing depth and limit assay-specific biases. Blood TCR repertoires of roughly 5 healthy adults were deeply sequenced to estimate repertoire size and the extent of clonotype sharing between individuals. For each donor, three plates each were used for CD4 naive and CD4 memory, two plates were used for CD8 naive, and one plate was used for CD8 memory. Per donor, leukapheresis produced somewhere between about 0.8 and 9 billion PBMCs.

As regards this clone: Its antigen is unknown. Base quality data are lacking; no much larger clone is found one base away. The identical CDR3 is also encoded by other nucleotide sequences in the sample.

Using the deep immunoSEQ assay, multiplex PCR amplified TCR CDR3 regions from genomic DNA. Genomic DNA extracted from each cell subset was distributed evenly over all wells of several immunoSEQ 96-well plates, and each plate served as one replicate. For sorted subsets, about 0.2 ug genomic DNA, equal to 25,000 to 35,000 T cell genomes, was loaded into each replicate PCR. Purified libraries were measured with a Qubit 3.0 fluorometer, size-checked on a Bioanalyzer 2100, and measured again with the KAPA Library Quantification kit. Each immunoSEQ 96-well plate was sequenced on its own single-read 150-cycle Illumina NextSeq 550 flow cell. On the study's bioinformatics: Because the immunoSEQ output held only junctional sequences and lacked quality scores, the filtering could not match the filtering applied to full-length reads. Sequences were annotated with PyIR, a Python wrapper for IgBLAST v1.9, and V/J genes and CDR3 were assigned using IMGT germline references. Reads were filtered out if the reads had weak V/J assignments (E-value above 1e-6), no CDR3, stop codons, out-of-frame junctions, or ambiguous translated residues. V3J clonotypes were defined by identical inferred V gene, J gene, and CDR3 amino acid sequence. Percentage overlap between repertoires was computed as shared unique clonotypes divided by the size of the smaller repertoire. Richness of each repertoire was evaluated using RTK rarefaction, the Chao1 estimator, and Recon v2.1 estimates of unobserved clonotypes. Generation probabilities for all TCRbeta clonotypes obtained by the gDNA method from four donors were computed using OLGA. As stored in TCRdb, this immuneACCESS dataset retains in-frame rearrangements with V and J assigned. A fraction of the clones does not appear; measured against another copy, unresolved V genes explain less than half of the discrepancy, and the remainder lacks a known reason. V and J calls and clone size are those listed in that table; D and trimming were worked out from the DNA. The sample has roughly 2 million clones on record, 90% to 96% of them singletons. Of the sample, roughly 0.13% is held by the ten largest clones.

The paper's findings and limits, for the study overall: Across a few donors, approximately 4.9% of naive CD4, 3% to 4% of naive CD8, 2% to 2.5% of memory CD4, and 0.4% of memory CD8 clonotypes were shared. Rarefaction of sorted-subset datasets indicated incomplete sequencing despite the large sequencing depth. Sampling was restricted to blood, and TCR repertoires in tissue are likely to differ from TCR repertoires in blood. Because the study included a small number of donors, the genetic and exposure-history diversity represented was limited. Pairwise subsampling indicated that sequencing depth was expected to affect the degree of clonotype sharing among donors. Compared with non-shared clonotypes, the clonotypes found in all four sorted-subset donors had higher generation probabilities. Naive subsets generally had larger estimated clonotype richness than memory subsets.

Inclusive of the bounding cysteine and phenylalanine, the CDR3 is 12 residues long. This entry keeps only the CDR3 DNA: 36 bases, framed from base 1. V gives up 1 base and J gives up 5 bases, and the segment between their germline ends measures 5 bases. CDR1 MDHEN and CDR2 SYDVKM are derived from the germline V gene. Donors were healthy HIV-negative adults with no recently reported acute infections or vaccinations. Only Caucasian adults living in Nashville, Tennessee, USA were represented among the donors. CD4+ T cells were enriched by magnetic negative selection, after which naive cells were positively selected on CD45RA and the negative fraction was taken as the memory subset. Blood was collected by leukapheresis, and PBMCs were isolated by Ficoll-Histopaque density gradient centrifugation and then cryopreserved in liquid nitrogen vapor phase. Purity and quantity of every magnetically sorted T cell population were checked by analytical flow cytometry. From each sorted fraction, genomic DNA was isolated and quantified by UV absorbance on a Nanodrop 2000c.

The source of this sequence is a man aged 18 to 30 in good health. In this chain, TRBV28 is recombined with TRBJ1-2; too little of a D gene remains to name it. The sample consisted of naive CD4+ T cells sorted from blood. What this sample's cell subset or site label stands for: CD45RA+ positively selected. The DNA is TGTGCCAGCAGTTTATCGGAGTATGGCTACACCTTC. This is translated as CASSLSEYGYTF.